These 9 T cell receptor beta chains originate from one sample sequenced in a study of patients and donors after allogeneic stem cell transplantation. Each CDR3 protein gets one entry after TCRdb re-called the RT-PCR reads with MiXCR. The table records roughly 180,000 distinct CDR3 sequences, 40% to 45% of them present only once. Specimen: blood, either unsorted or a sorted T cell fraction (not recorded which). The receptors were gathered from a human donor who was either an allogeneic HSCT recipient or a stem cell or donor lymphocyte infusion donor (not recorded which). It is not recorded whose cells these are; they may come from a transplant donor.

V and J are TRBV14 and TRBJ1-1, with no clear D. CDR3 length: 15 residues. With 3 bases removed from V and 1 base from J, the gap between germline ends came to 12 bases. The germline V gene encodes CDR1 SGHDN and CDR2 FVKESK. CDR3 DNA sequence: TGTGCCAGCAGCCATGGGGTCAGAAGGAACACTGAAGCTTTCTTT. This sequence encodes CASSHGVRRNTEAFF.

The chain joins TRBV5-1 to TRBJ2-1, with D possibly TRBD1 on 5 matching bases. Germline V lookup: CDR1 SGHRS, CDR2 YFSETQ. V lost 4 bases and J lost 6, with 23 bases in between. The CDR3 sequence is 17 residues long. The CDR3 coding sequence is TGCGCCAGCAGCGCTCGATGGGGCGGCCCTACCCCCAATGAGCAGTTCTTC. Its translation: CASSARWGGPTPNEQFF.

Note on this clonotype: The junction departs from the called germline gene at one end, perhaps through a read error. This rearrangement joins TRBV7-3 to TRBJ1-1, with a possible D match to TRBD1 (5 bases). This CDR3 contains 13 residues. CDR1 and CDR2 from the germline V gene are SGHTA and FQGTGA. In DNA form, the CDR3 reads TGTGCCAGCAGCATAGGGGCGAACTCTGAAGCTTTCTTT. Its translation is CASSIGANSEAFF.

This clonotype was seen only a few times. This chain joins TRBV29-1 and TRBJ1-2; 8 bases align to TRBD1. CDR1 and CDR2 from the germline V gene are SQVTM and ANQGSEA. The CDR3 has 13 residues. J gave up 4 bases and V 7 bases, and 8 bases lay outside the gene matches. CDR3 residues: CSAIQGVAYGYTF. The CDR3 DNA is TGCAGCGCCATACAGGGGGTGGCCTATGGCTACACCTTC. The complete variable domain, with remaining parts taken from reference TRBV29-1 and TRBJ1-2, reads SAVISQKPSRDICQRGTSLTIQCQVDSQVTMMFWYRQQPGQSLTLIATANQGSEATYESGFVIDKFPISRPNLTFSTLTVSNMSPEDSSIYLCSAIQGVAYGYTFGSGTRLTVV.

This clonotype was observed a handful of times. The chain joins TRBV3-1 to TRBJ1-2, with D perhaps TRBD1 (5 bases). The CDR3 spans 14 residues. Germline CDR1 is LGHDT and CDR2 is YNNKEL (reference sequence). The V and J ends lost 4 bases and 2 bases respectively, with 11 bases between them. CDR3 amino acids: CASSPGATNYGYTF. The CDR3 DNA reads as TGTGCCAGCAGCCCCGGGGCGACCAACTATGGCTACACCTTC.

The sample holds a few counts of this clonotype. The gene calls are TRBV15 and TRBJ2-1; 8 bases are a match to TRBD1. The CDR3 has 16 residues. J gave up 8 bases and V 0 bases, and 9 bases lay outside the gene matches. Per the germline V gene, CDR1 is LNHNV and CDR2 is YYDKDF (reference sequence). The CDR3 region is CATSRDFRAGGYEQFF. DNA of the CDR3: TGTGCCACCAGCAGAGATTTTCGGGCAGGGGGCTATGAGCAGTTCTTC.

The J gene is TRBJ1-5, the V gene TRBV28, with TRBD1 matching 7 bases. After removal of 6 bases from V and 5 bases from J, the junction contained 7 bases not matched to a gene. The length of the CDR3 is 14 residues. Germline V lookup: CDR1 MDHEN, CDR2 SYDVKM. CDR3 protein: CASSLTGDHQPQHF. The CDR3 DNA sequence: TGTGCCAGCAGCCTAACAGGGGATCATCAGCCCCAGCATTTT.

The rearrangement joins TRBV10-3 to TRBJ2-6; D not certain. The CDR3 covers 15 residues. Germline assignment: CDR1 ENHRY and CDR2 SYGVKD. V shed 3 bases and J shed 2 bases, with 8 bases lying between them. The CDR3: CAISDPGAGANVLTF. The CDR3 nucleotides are TGTGCCATCAGTGATCCGGGCGCTGGGGCCAACGTCCTGACTTTC.

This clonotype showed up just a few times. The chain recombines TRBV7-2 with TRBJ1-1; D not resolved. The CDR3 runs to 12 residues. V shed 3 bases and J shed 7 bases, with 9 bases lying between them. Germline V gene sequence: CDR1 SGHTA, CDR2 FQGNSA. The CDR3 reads CASSFLGFEAFF. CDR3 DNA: TGTGCCAGCAGCTTTTTAGGGTTTGAAGCTTTCTTT.